Sequencing of this T cell receptor beta chain was carried out in a study of T cell changes during pregnancy in multiple sclerosis (dated by TCRdb to about 2019). Notes on the research overall: In women with multiple sclerosis, the researchers looked at how the T cell repertoire shifted as pregnancy progressed.

The CDR3, cysteine through phenylalanine, is 13 amino acids long. Only the CDR3 DNA stays, 39 bases, in frame from base 1. V is clipped by 5 bases and J by 3 bases, and the sequence between their germline boundaries is 11 bases long. Taken from the germline V gene, the CDR1 and CDR2 loops are SGHAT and FQNNGV. The library was made by the immunoSEQ multiplex PCR assay. This is the immuneACCESS table as TCRdb keeps it, with only in-frame sequences that have V and J called. A part of the clones is gone; compared with another copy, unresolved V genes explain less than half, and the rest is unexplained. The sample table records tens of thousands of clones; approximately 90% of these occur just once. Roughly 0.7% of the sample is in the top ten clones. Details on this clone: This clone's antigen is unknown. Within one base of it there is no much larger clone, and no base qualities were kept.

The chain is encoded by TRBV11-2 joined to TRBJ2-7, with no reliable assignment of the D segment. The source was CD4+ T cells from peripheral blood mononuclear cells, collected in the first trimester of pregnancy. The source is a female donor with multiple sclerosis, enrolled in a pregnancy study. The DNA is as follows: TGTGCCAGCAGCCGCCCCCCGAGCTACGAGCAGTACTTC. This gives the protein CASSRPPSYEQYF. Extended through the reference TRBV11-2 and TRBJ2-7 proteins, this CDR3 yields the full variable domain: EAGVAQSPRYKIIEKRQSVAFWCNPISGHATLYWYQQILGQGPKLLIQFQNNGVVDDSQLPKDRFSAERLKGVDSTLKIQPAKLEDSAVYLCASSRPPSYEQYFGPGTRLTVT.